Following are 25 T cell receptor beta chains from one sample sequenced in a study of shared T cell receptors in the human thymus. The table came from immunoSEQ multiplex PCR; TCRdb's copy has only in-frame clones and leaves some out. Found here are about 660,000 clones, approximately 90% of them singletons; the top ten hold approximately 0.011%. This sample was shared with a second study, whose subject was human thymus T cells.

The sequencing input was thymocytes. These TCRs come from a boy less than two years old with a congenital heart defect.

The CDR3 region is CASSLTSGSFYEQYF. The DNA for the CDR3 is TGCGCCAGCAGCCTTACTAGCGGGAGTTTCTACGAGCAGTACTTC. The chain couples TRBV4-3 to TRBJ2-7, with 11 bases aligning to TRBD2. The ends lost 4 bases at V and 3 bases at J; junction bases unmatched: 5. The CDR3 consists of 15 residues. CDR1 LGHNA and CDR2 YSLEER come from the germline V gene.

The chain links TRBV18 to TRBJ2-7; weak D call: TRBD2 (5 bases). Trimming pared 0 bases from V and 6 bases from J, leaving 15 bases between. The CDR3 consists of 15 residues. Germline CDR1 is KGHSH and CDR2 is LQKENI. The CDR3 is CASSPPKGREGEQYF. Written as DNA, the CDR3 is TGTGCCAGCTCACCACCGAAAGGGAGAGAGGGCGAGCAGTACTTC.

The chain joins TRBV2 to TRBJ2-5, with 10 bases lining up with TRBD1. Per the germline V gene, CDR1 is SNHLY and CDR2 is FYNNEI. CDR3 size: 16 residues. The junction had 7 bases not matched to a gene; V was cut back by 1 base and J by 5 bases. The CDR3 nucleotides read TGTGCCAGCAGTGAAGTCCGACAGGGGGCTGGGGAGACCCAGTACTTC. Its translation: CASSEVRQGAGETQYF. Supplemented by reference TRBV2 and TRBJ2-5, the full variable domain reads EPEVTQTPSHQVTQMGQEVILRCVPISNHLYFYWYRQILGQKVEFLVSFYNNEISEKSEIFDDQFSVERPDGSNFTLKIRSTKLEDSAMYFCASSEVRQGAGETQYFGPGTRLLVL.

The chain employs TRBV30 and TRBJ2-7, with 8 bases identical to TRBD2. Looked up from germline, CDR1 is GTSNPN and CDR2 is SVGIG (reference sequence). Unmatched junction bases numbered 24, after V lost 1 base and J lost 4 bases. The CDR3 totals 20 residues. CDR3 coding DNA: TGTGCCTGGAGTGCCCGGTTGGGGAAGCGGGAGACACCCCAAGTGTACGAGCAGTACTTC. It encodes CAWSARLGKRETPQVYEQYF.

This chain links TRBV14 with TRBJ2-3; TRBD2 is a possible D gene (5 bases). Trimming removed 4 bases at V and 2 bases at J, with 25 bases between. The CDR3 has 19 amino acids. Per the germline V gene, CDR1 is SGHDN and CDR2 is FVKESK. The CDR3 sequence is CASSLEEPRTGPATDTQYF. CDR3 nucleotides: TGTGCCAGCAGCCTTGAGGAACCGCGGACTGGTCCAGCCACAGATACGCAGTATTTT.

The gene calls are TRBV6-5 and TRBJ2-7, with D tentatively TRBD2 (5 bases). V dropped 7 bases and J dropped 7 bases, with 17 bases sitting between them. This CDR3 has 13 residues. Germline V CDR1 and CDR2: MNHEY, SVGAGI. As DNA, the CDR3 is TGTGCCAGCATGTGGATGGGTTCGGGAGAGCAGTACTTC. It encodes CASMWMGSGEQYF.

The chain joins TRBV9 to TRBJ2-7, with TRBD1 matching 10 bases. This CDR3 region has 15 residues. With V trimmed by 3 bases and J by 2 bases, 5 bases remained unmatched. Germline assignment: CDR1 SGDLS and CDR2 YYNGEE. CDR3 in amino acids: CASSAGQGDTYEQYF. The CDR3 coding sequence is TGTGCCAGCAGCGCAGGACAGGGGGATACCTACGAGCAGTACTTC.

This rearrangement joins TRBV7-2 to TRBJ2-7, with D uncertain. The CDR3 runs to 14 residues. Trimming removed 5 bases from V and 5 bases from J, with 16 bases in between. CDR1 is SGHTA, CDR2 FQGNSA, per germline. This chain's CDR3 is CASSPKVSINEQYF. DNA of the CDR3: TGTGCCAGCAGCCCTAAAGTGTCTATTAACGAGCAGTACTTC.

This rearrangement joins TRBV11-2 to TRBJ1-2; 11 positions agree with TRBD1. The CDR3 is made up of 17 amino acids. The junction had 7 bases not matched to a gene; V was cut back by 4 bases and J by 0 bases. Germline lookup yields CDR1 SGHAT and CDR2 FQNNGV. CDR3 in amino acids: CASSSGQGALPNYGYTF. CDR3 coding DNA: TGTGCCAGCAGCTCCGGACAGGGGGCCCTCCCTAACTATGGCTACACCTTC.

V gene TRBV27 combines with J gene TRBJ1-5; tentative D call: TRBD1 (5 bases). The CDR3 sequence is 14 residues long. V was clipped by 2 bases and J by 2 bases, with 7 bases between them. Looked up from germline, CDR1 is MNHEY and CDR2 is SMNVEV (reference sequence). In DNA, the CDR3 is TGTGCCAGCAGTTTACAAGGGGGCAATCAGCCCCAGCATTTT. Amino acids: CASSLQGGNQPQHF.

CDR3 loop: CASSHEATGGGTGELFF. As DNA, the CDR3 is TGCGCCAGCAGCCATGAAGCAACGGGAGGGGGTACCGGGGAGCTGTTTTTT. This sequence joins TRBV4-3 and TRBJ2-2, with 8 bases aligning to TRBD2. After removal of 3 bases from V and 5 bases from J, the junction contained 11 bases not matched to a gene. The CDR3 runs to 17 residues. CDR1 LGHNA and CDR2 YSLEER come from the germline V gene.

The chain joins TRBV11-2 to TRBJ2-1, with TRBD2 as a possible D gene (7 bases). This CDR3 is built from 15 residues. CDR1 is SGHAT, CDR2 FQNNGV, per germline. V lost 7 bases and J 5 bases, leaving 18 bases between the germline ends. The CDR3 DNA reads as TGTGCCAGCAAAGAGCGGGACACCCGTGACAATGAGCAGTTCTTC. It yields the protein CASKERDTRDNEQFF.

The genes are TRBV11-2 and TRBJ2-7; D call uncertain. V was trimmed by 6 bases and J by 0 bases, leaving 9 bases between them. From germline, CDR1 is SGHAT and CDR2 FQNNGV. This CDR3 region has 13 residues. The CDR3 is CASRLISSYEQYF. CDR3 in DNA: TGTGCCAGCAGGCTCATCAGCTCCTACGAGCAGTACTTC.

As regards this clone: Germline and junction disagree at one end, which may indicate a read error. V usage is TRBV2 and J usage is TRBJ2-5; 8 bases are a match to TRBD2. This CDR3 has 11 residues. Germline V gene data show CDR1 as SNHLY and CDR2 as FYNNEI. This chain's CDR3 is CASRQTSAIHF. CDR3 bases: TGTGCCAGCAGACAGACTAGCGCCATCCACTTC.

CDR3 DNA: TGTGCCAGCAGGGGACAGACCTACGAGCAGTACTTC. As protein: CASRGQTYEQYF. The rearrangement joins TRBV5-5 to TRBJ2-7; 7 bases match TRBD1. The V segment lost 5 bases and the J segment 2 bases; nucleotides outside the gene matches: 1. This CDR3 contains 12 residues. Germline V CDR1 and CDR2: SGHKS, YYEKEE (reference sequence).

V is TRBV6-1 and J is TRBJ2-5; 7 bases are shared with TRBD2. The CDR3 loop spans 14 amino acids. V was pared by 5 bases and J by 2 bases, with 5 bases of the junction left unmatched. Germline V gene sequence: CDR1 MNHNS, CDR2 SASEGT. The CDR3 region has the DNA TGTGCCAGCAGTCCTAGCGGAATTCAAGAGACCCAGTACTTC. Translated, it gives CASSPSGIQETQYF.

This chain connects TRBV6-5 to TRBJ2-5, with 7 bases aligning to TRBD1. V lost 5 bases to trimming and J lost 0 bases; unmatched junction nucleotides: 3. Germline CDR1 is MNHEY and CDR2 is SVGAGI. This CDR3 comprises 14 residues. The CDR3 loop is CASSRDSHQETQYF. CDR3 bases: TGTGCCAGCAGTCGGGACAGCCACCAAGAGACCCAGTACTTC.

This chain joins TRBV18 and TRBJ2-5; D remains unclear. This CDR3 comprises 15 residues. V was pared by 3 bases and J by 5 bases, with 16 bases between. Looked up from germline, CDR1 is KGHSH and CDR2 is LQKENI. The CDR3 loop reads CASSPSVNPRETQYF. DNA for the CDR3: TGTGCCAGCTCACCGTCCGTCAACCCCCGGGAGACCCAGTACTTC.

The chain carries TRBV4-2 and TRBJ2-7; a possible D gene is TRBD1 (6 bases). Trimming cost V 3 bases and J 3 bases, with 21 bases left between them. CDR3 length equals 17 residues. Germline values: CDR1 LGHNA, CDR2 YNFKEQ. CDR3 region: CASSQADGGWPRYEQYF. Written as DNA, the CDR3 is TGTGCCAGCAGCCAGGCCGATGGGGGCTGGCCCCGCTACGAGCAGTACTTC.

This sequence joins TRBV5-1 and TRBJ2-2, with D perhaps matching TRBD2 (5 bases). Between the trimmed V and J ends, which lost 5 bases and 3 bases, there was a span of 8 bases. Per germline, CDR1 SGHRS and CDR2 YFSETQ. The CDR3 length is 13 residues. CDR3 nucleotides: TGCGCCAGCAGAGCAGCGGACACCGGGGAGCTGTTTTTT. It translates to CASRAADTGELFF. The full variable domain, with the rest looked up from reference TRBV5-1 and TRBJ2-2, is KAGVTQTPRYLIKTRGQQVTLSCSPISGHRSVSWYQQTPGQGLQFLFEYFSETQRNKGNFPGRFSGRQFSNSRSEMNVSTLELGDSALYLCASRAADTGELFFGEGSRLTVL.

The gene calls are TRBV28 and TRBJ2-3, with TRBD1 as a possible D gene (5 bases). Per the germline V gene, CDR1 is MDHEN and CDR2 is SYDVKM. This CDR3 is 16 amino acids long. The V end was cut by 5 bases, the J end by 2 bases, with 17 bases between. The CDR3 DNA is TGTGCCAGCAGTGGCCCCCGGAAGGACAACACAGATACGCAGTATTTT. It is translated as CASSGPRKDNTDTQYF.

The CDR3 loop is CASSHPAGGVEEQYF. The CDR3 nucleotides read TGTGCCAGCAGCCATCCGGCAGGGGGCGTTGAGGAGCAGTACTTC. This chain links TRBV6-5 with TRBJ2-7; 8 nucleotides agree with TRBD1. Germline V gene sequence: CDR1 MNHEY, CDR2 SVGAGI. V gave up 6 bases and J gave up 7 bases; unmatched junction bases: 14. This CDR3 is built from 15 residues.

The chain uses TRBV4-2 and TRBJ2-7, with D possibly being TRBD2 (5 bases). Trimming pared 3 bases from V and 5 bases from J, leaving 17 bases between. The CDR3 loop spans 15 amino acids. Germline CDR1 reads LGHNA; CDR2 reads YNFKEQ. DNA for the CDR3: TGTGCCAGCAGCCAGGACCAGGACTTCGTTGACGAGCAGTACTTC. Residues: CASSQDQDFVDEQYF.

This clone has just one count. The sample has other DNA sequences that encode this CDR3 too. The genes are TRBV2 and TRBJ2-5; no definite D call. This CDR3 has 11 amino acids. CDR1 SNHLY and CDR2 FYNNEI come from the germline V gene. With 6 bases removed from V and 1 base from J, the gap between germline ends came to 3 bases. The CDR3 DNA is TGTGCCAGCAGCCTCCAAGAGACCCAGTACTTC. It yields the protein CASSLQETQYF.

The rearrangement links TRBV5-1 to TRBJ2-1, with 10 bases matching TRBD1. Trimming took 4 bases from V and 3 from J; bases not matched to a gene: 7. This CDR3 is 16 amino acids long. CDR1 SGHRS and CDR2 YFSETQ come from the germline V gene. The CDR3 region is CASSHGTGEDYNEQFF. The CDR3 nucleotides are TGCGCCAGCAGCCATGGGACAGGGGAAGACTACAATGAGCAGTTCTTC.